This T cell receptor (beta chain) was found in a study of CD8 T cells in ankylosing spondylitis. The CDR3 is made up of 16 amino acids. J gave up 3 bases and V 3 bases, and 8 bases lay outside the gene matches. Germline V lookup: CDR1 SGHTA, CDR2 FQGNSA. Molecular-barcoded quantitative 5'-RACE produced these TCR beta libraries. Via MiXCR, TCRdb re-called the 5' RACE reads, giving one row per CDR3 protein. The table shows just over 150,000 distinct CDR3 sequences, with roughly 18% occurring only once. Findings of the study overall: According to the report, clones linked to the disease were significantly enriched in matched synovial fluid samples taken from ankylosing spondylitis patients.

To note about this clonotype: The antigen is not known.

This TCR was sampled from a male donor with ankylosing spondylitis or in good health (not recorded which). Sequencing was done on a sample of blood, either unsorted or a sorted T cell fraction (not recorded which). This chain joins TRBV7-2 and TRBJ2-7, with 10 positions matching TRBD1. CDR3 in DNA: TGTGCCAGCAGCTTTATTACGGGACAGGGGAGCTACGAGCAGTACTTC. This codes for CASSFITGQGSYEQYF.